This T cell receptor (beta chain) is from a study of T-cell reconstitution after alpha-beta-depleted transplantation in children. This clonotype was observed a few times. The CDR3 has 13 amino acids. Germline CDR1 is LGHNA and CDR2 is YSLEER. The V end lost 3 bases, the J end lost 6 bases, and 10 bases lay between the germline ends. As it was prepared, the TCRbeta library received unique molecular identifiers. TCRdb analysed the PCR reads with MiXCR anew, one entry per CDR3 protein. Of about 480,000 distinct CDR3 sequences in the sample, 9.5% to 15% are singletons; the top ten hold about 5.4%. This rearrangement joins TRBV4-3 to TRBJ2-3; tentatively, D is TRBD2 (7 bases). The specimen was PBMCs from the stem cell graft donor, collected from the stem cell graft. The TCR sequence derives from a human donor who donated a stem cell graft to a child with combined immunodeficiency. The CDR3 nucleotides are TGCGCCAGCAGCCACGGGGGGCCCGATACGCAGTATTTT. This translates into CASSHGGPDTQYF.